A single sample is the source of the 21 T cell receptor beta chains below, sequenced in a study of T cells after yellow fever vaccination. TCRdb passed the 5' RACE reads through MiXCR, listing each CDR3 protein once. There are fewer than 450,000 distinct CDR3 sequences in the sample; 11% occur only once, and more than 15% lies in the top ten. The sequencing used PBMCs, collected on the day of the first yellow fever vaccination. The receptors stem from a man aged 18 to 30 who received the YFV17D yellow fever vaccine.

The chain is built from TRBV5-4 and TRBJ2-2, with 13 nucleotides matching TRBD2. Germline V gene data show CDR1 as SGHNT and CDR2 as YYREEE (reference sequence). This CDR3 is built from 17 residues. After removal of 1 base from V and 4 bases from J, the junction contained 4 bases not matched to a gene. CDR3 sequence: CASSLTSGGAVTGELFF. As DNA, the CDR3 is TGTGCCAGCAGCTTGACTAGCGGGGGGGCTGTCACCGGGGAGCTGTTTTTT.

The rearrangement joins TRBV5-1 to TRBJ1-1; TRBD1 matches at 9 bases. This CDR3 is 15 amino acids long. Germline CDR1 is SGHRS and CDR2 is YFSETQ. Germline trimming cut 7 bases from V and 4 bases from J; bases unmatched to any gene: 11. This CDR3 is CASCRGTGLSTEAFF. The CDR3 DNA is TGCGCCAGCTGCCGAGGGACAGGGCTCTCCACTGAAGCTTTCTTT.

This clonotype has more than one count but fewer than ten. The rearrangement links TRBV6-1 to TRBJ2-1, with 7 bases aligning to TRBD2. The CDR3 runs 15 residues. The V segment lost 10 bases and the J segment 0 bases; nucleotides outside the gene matches: 9. The germline gives CDR1 MNHNS, CDR2 SASEGT. CDR3 nucleotides: TGTGCCATACGAGGACTAGGGAGCTCCTACAATGAGCAGTTCTTC. The encoded protein is CAIRGLGSSYNEQFF.

The chain combines TRBV12-3 or TRBV12-4 with TRBJ1-1, with TRBD1 as a possible D gene (5 bases). The CDR3 runs 14 residues. V lost 6 bases and J 11 bases, leaving 22 bases between the germline ends. The DNA for the CDR3 is TGTGCCAGCAGCTTTGGGGGGGGTGAACCCCGGGCTTTCTTT. This translates into CASSFGGGEPRAFF.

In its sample, this clonotype was seen many times. V usage is TRBV10-3 and J usage is TRBJ2-6, with D unresolved. Germline V gene sequence: CDR1 ENHRY, CDR2 SYGVKD. The CDR3 sequence is 16 residues long. V lost 3 bases and J 0 bases, leaving 9 bases between the germline ends. Here the CDR3 DNA reads TGTGCCATCAGTGACCAGGTCGCCTCTGGGGCCAACGTCCTGACTTTC. It yields the protein CAISDQVASGANVLTF.

This clonotype occurred a few times. The chain has TRBV3-1 and TRBJ1-2; TRBD1 is a possible D gene (6 bases). Germline loops: CDR1 LGHDT, CDR2 YNNKEL (reference sequence). V was clipped by 0 bases and J by 3 bases, with 14 bases between them. The CDR3 contains 16 residues. DNA of the CDR3: TGTGCCAGCAGCCAAGATCTGGGGGGCCGACACTATGGCTACACCTTC. This gives the protein CASSQDLGGRHYGYTF.

This clonotype occurred a few times. The V gene is TRBV12-3 or TRBV12-4, the J gene TRBJ2-1; D is undetermined. This CDR3 has 14 amino acids. V was shortened by 3 bases and J by 5 bases, with 11 bases between the two germline ends. The CDR3 region is CASSFWRSNNEQFF. The CDR3 region has the DNA TGTGCCAGCAGTTTCTGGCGCTCAAACAATGAGCAGTTCTTC.

This clonotype was picked up a small number of times. The rearrangement joins TRBV6-2 or TRBV6-3 to TRBJ1-1; D unresolved. CDR1 and CDR2 (germline): MNHEY, SVGEGT. CDR3 length equals 13 residues. V dropped 2 bases and J dropped 3 bases, with 7 bases sitting between them. The CDR3 coding sequence is TGTGCCAGCAGTTACGAGGAGGACACTGAAGCTTTCTTT. Amino acids: CASSYEEDTEAFF.

This clonotype appeared a few times. The chain carries TRBV27 and TRBJ2-5; D call uncertain. Per germline, CDR1 MNHEY and CDR2 SMNVEV (reference sequence). The CDR3 has 13 amino acids. V lost 3 bases, J lost 2 bases, and 7 bases lay in between. The CDR3 is CASSFIPQETQYF. In DNA, the CDR3 is TGTGCCAGCAGTTTCATACCACAAGAGACCCAGTACTTC.

There are a few counts of this clonotype. This chain connects TRBV5-1 to TRBJ1-1, with TRBD1 matching over 8 bases. The V segment lost 4 bases and the J segment 0 bases; nucleotides outside the gene matches: 11. The CDR3 is 17 amino acids. Germline values: CDR1 SGHRS, CDR2 YFSETQ. CDR3 in DNA: TGCGCCAGCAGCGTCCGGGACAGGCGTTTCGTGAACACTGAAGCTTTCTTT. Translated, it gives CASSVRDRRFVNTEAFF.

The rearrangement joins TRBV30 to TRBJ2-3, with 8 bases that match TRBD2. After removal of 4 bases from V and 7 bases from J, the junction contained 7 bases not matched to a gene. CDR1 GTSNPN and CDR2 SVGIG come from the germline V gene (reference sequence). This CDR3 region has 13 residues. The DNA for the CDR3 is TGTGCCTGGATGAGCCGGGAGGGATATACGCAGTATTTT. Translated: CAWMSREGYTQYF.

This rearrangement joins TRBV3-1 to TRBJ2-7; TRBD1 agrees at 11 bases. The CDR3 runs 14 residues. Germline trimming cut 5 bases from V and 7 bases from J; bases unmatched to any gene: 7. In germline, CDR1 is LGHDT, CDR2 YNNKEL (reference sequence). CDR3 bases: TGTGCCAGCAGCTACGGGACAGGGGGAAGTGAGCAGTACGTC. Its protein is CASSYGTGGSEQYV.

This clonotype was detected a few times. The chain employs TRBV6-2 or TRBV6-3 and TRBJ1-5; maybe TRBD1 (6 bases). The V gene lost 0 bases and the J gene lost 6 bases, with 12 bases spanning the gap. The CDR3 is 15 amino acids. Germline CDR1 is MNHEY and CDR2 is SVGEGT. CDR3 nucleotides: TGTGCCAGCAGTTACTCGTCAGGGGCGTCTCAGCCCCAGCATTTT. Translating gives CASSYSSGASQPQHF.

At least ten counts were recorded for this clonotype. The J gene is TRBJ2-7, the V gene TRBV20-1; no reliable D call. The V and J ends lost 4 bases and 3 bases respectively, with 16 bases between them. The CDR3 has 14 amino acids. From germline, CDR1 is DFQATT and CDR2 SNEGSKA (reference sequence). Written as DNA, the CDR3 is TGCAGTGCTATAAAGCCCTCCATATACTACGAGCAGTACGTC. Protein product: CSAIKPSIYYEQYV.

The chain has TRBV28 and TRBJ2-3; 10 bases map to TRBD2. Germline trimming cut 3 bases from V and 14 bases from J; bases unmatched to any gene: 20. The CDR3 has 17 amino acids. CDR1 and CDR2 (germline): MDHEN, SYDVKM. In nucleotides, the CDR3 is TGTGCCAGCAGTTTTTTTTCCTTCAGGCGAGCGGGGGGGCCTCCGTATTTT. Protein sequence: CASSFFSFRRAGGPPYF. The whole variable domain, filled in from reference TRBV28 and TRBJ2-3, reads DVKVTQSSRYLVKRTGEKVFLECVQDMDHENMFWYRQDPGLGLRLIYFSYDVKMKEKGDIPEGYSVSREKKERFSLILESASTNQTSMYLCASSFFSFRRAGGPPYFGPGTRLTVL.

The chain combines TRBV19 with TRBJ2-7; the D gene could be TRBD1 or TRBD2 (6 bases each). The V end was cut by 5 bases, the J end by 0 bases, with 11 bases between. The CDR3 is 14 amino acids. Germline loops: CDR1 LNHDA, CDR2 SQIVND (reference sequence). In DNA form, the CDR3 reads TGTGCCAGTAGTCGGGGGACAAGCTCCTACGAGCAGTACTTC. This translates into CASSRGTSSYEQYF.

This clonotype was counted only a few times. This sequence joins TRBV7-9 and TRBJ1-2; D perhaps matches TRBD1 (5 bases). The CDR3 covers 15 residues. The V end lost 4 bases, the J end lost 3 bases, and 15 bases lay between the germline ends. Germline V gene data show CDR1 as SEHNR and CDR2 as FQNEAQ (reference sequence). The CDR3 coding sequence is TGTGCCAGCAGCTCACAACTTCAGGGTGACTATGGCTACACCTTC. Its protein is CASSSQLQGDYGYTF.

V and J are TRBV5-4 and TRBJ1-2, with D unclear. V gave up 9 bases and J gave up 12 bases, with 24 bases separating them. This CDR3 is 13 amino acids long. Germline loops: CDR1 SGHNT, CDR2 YYREEE (reference sequence). CDR3 coding DNA: TGTGCCATGAGCCCCGAGAGCACAAGCGAGAACACCTTC. Encoded protein: CAMSPESTSENTF.

This clonotype was recorded a few times. V usage is TRBV5-6 and J usage is TRBJ2-7; 7 bases fit TRBD1. The CDR3 covers 13 residues. V shed 0 bases and J 7 bases; nucleotides not matched to a gene: 4. Per germline, CDR1 SGHDT and CDR2 YYEEEE. Here the CDR3 reads CASSLAGTEEQYF. CDR3 in DNA: TGTGCCAGCAGCTTGGCCGGGACAGAGGAGCAGTACTTC.

At least ten counts were recorded for this clonotype. The CDR3 protein is CSVEGAAPNEQFF. CDR3 sequence (DNA): TGCAGCGTTGAAGGGGCAGCCCCCAATGAGCAGTTCTTC. The chain carries TRBV29-1 and TRBJ2-1, with D unclear. Between the trimmed V and J ends, which lost 1 base and 6 bases, there was a span of 10 bases. The CDR3 runs 13 residues. Per germline, CDR1 SQVTM and CDR2 ANQGSEA.

The chain carries TRBV20-1 and TRBJ2-3, with 11 nucleotides matching TRBD2. Germline V lookup: CDR1 DFQATT, CDR2 SNEGSKA (reference sequence). V lost 6 bases and J lost 6; bases outside the gene matches: 8. The CDR3 runs to 14 residues. The CDR3 is CSALAGGPSDTQYF. As DNA, the CDR3 is TGCAGTGCCTTAGCGGGGGGGCCTTCGGATACGCAGTATTTT.